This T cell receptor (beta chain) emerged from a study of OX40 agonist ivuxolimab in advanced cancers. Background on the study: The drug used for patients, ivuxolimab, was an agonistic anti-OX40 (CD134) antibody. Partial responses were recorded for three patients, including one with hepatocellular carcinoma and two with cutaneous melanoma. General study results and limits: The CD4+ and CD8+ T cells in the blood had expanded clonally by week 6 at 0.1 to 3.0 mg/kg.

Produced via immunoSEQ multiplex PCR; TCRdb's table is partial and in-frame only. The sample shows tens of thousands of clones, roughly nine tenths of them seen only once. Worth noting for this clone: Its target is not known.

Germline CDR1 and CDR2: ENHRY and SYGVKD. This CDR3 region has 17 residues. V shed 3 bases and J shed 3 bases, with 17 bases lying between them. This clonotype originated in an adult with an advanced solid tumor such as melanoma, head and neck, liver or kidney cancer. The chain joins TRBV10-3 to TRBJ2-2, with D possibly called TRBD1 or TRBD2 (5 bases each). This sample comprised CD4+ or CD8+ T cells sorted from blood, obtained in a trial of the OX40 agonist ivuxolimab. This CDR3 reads CAISDLLLGPHTGELFF. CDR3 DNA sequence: TGTGCCATCAGTGATCTGTTGTTGGGACCCCACACCGGGGAGCTGTTTTTT.